This entry lists 18 T cell receptor beta chains sequenced from one sample in a study of T-cell reconstitution after alpha-beta-depleted transplantation in children. Using unique molecular identifiers, the investigators prepared the TCRbeta library. TCRdb fed the PCR reads into MiXCR, producing one record per CDR3 protein. The sample yields some 500,000 distinct CDR3 sequences, about 31% seen once. The sequencing used PBMCs from the stem cell graft donor, collected from the stem cell graft. The receptors were sampled from a human donor who donated a stem cell graft to a child with aplastic anemia.

In its sample, this clonotype was seen many times. In nucleotides, the CDR3 is TGTGCCAGCAGCACCTTGGGGGGAGTTTACGAGCAGTACTTC. Encoded protein: CASSTLGGVYEQYF. The chain employs TRBV27 and TRBJ2-7, with D perhaps TRBD2 (6 bases). The germline V gene encodes CDR1 MNHEY and CDR2 SMNVEV (reference sequence). The CDR3 length is 14 residues. Trimming cost V 6 bases and J 4 bases, with 16 bases left between them.

V gene TRBV5-4 combines with J gene TRBJ2-2; 10 bases line up with TRBD2. The CDR3 is 16 amino acids. CDR1 is SGHNT and CDR2 is YYREEE in the germline V gene (reference sequence). The trim removed 4 bases at V and 1 base at J, leaving 4 bases unmatched. The CDR3 protein is CASSGRTSGNTGELFF. In nucleotides, the CDR3 is TGTGCCAGCAGCGGCCGGACTAGCGGGAACACCGGGGAGCTGTTTTTT.

The J gene is TRBJ1-3, the V gene TRBV12-1. TRBV12-1 is shown as a pseudogene. This CDR3 contains 17 residues. CDR3 region: CASSFVRGGSSGNTIYF. The CDR3, as DNA: TGTGCCAGCAGCTTTGTTCGAGGCGGGAGCTCTGGAAACACCATATATTTT.

The sample holds a few counts of this clonotype. The rearrangement uses TRBV29-1 and TRBJ2-3, with TRBD2 matching 10 bases. J was trimmed by 2 bases and V by 3 bases; bases with no gene match: 5. Germline V gives CDR1 SQVTM, CDR2 ANQGSEA. The CDR3 has 15 amino acids. The CDR3 DNA sequence: TGCAGCGTTGAGATACTAGCGGGATACACAGATACGCAGTATTTT. It translates to CSVEILAGYTDTQYF.

The chain employs TRBV6-2 or TRBV6-3 and TRBJ1-5; TRBD1 agrees at 9 bases. Germline V gene data show CDR1 as MNHEY and CDR2 as SVGEGT. J was trimmed by 3 bases and V by 7 bases; bases with no gene match: 4. The CDR3 is made up of 14 amino acids. The CDR3 spells CASKLQGANQPQHF. DNA of the CDR3: TGTGCCAGCAAGTTACAGGGGGCCAATCAGCCCCAGCATTTT.

This clonotype was observed a handful of times. The rearrangement joins TRBV12-3 or TRBV12-4 to TRBJ2-1; D may be TRBD2 (6 bases). Trimming left V 6 bases short and J 0 bases short, with 15 bases between. The CDR3 has 16 residues. The CDR3 loop is CASSFSGPSSYNEQFF. The DNA for the CDR3 is TGTGCCAGCAGCTTCAGCGGGCCTAGCTCCTACAATGAGCAGTTCTTC.

This clonotype showed up just a few times. The rearrangement joins TRBV4-3 to TRBJ2-7; 8 bases agree with TRBD1. Per germline, CDR1 LGHNA and CDR2 YSLEER. The CDR3 length is 15 residues. V dropped 2 bases and J dropped 4; count of bases not matched to a gene: 7. The CDR3 protein is CASSQSQGASYEQYF. The CDR3 DNA reads as TGCGCCAGCAGCCAAAGCCAGGGGGCTTCGTACGAGCAGTACTTC.

This clonotype appeared a few times. The chain uses TRBV4-1 and TRBJ1-1; possibly TRBD1 for D (6 bases). V dropped 3 bases and J dropped 5 bases, with 16 bases sitting between them. Germline V lookup: CDR1 MGHRA, CDR2 YSYEKL. The CDR3 is 15 amino acids. DNA for the CDR3: TGCGCCAGCAGCCAGGAGGACAGATTATTAACTGAAGCTTTCTTT. Translated: CASSQEDRLLTEAFF.

In this sample, this clonotype turned up a few times. The V and J genes are TRBV6-1 and TRBJ2-7; possibly TRBD2 for D (5 bases). CDR3 size: 13 residues. Trimming shortened V by 6 bases and J by 5 bases, and 14 bases separated the two germline ends. The germline V gene has CDR1 MNHNS and CDR2 SASEGT. The CDR3 nucleotides read TGTGCCAGCAGCCAAGGACTCACGGACGAGCAGTACTTC. Its translation: CASSQGLTDEQYF.

This clonotype was picked up a small number of times. This chain links TRBV27 with TRBJ1-3; D perhaps matches TRBD1 (6 bases). Germline V gene sequence: CDR1 MNHEY, CDR2 SMNVEV (reference sequence). V lost 6 bases, J lost 4 bases, and 10 bases lay in between. The CDR3 contains 13 residues. The CDR3 sequence: CASRPGAGNTIYF. Written as DNA, the CDR3 is TGTGCCAGCAGGCCAGGGGCAGGAAACACCATATATTTT.

This chain connects TRBV28 to TRBJ2-3; possibly TRBD2 for D (6 bases). Germline V gives CDR1 MDHEN, CDR2 SYDVKM. The CDR3 totals 14 residues. Between the trimmed V and J ends, which lost 6 bases and 2 bases, there was a span of 12 bases. CDR3 protein: CASSRGKLTDTQYF. The CDR3 DNA reads TGTGCCAGCAGCCGCGGGAAGCTCACAGATACGCAGTATTTT.

V and J are TRBV5-6 and TRBJ1-3; 7 positions match TRBD1. This CDR3 has 14 amino acids. Germline CDR1 SGHDT, CDR2 YYEEEE. The trim removed 4 bases at V and 3 bases at J, leaving 4 bases unmatched. For the CDR3, the DNA is TGTGCCAGCAGCCCCGGGACAGTTGGAAACACCATATATTTT. Translation gives CASSPGTVGNTIYF.

This clonotype came up once. This chain connects TRBV19 to TRBJ1-2, with D uncertain. This CDR3 is built from 16 residues. From germline, CDR1 is LNHDA and CDR2 SQIVND (reference sequence). V lost 5 bases and J lost 2, with 18 bases in between. Here the CDR3 DNA reads TGTGCCAGTAGTCCCCAGCGGGCCTCCAGAAACTATGGCTACACCTTC. It translates to CASSPQRASRNYGYTF.

J is TRBJ1-1 and V is TRBV23-1; D unresolved. TRBV23-1 qualifies as an ORF whose function is uncertain. This CDR3 has 15 amino acids. V was pared by 0 bases and J by 5 bases, with 13 bases between. CDR3 in amino acids: CASSQSIIWETEAFF. CDR3 bases: TGCGCCAGCAGTCAATCCATTATTTGGGAGACTGAAGCTTTCTTT.

This chain links TRBV6-2 or TRBV6-3 with TRBJ1-1; tentative D call: TRBD1 (6 bases). The CDR3 sequence is 18 residues long. Germline V gene lookup returns CDR1 MNHEY and CDR2 SVGEGT. V was clipped by 6 bases and J by 1 base, with 24 bases between them. The CDR3 loop reads CASSPDRKNVQWNTEAFF. DNA for the CDR3: TGTGCCAGCAGCCCGGACAGAAAGAATGTCCAGTGGAACACTGAAGCTTTCTTT.

The chain carries TRBV4-2 and TRBJ2-7; 7 bases fit TRBD2. CDR3 length: 16 amino acids. V gave up 4 bases and J gave up 0 bases; unmatched junction bases: 9. Germline V gene data show CDR1 as LGHNA and CDR2 as YNFKEQ. The CDR3: CASSPRSGEDSYEQYF. The DNA for the CDR3 is TGTGCCAGCAGCCCCCGAAGCGGGGAGGACTCCTACGAGCAGTACTTC.

The chain couples TRBV29-1 to TRBJ2-5; TRBD1 agrees at 7 bases. The V gene's germline CDR1 is SQVTM and CDR2 ANQGSEA. The V and J ends lost 5 bases and 5 bases, in that order; junction bases with no gene match: 8. The CDR3 totals 13 residues. In nucleotides, the CDR3 is TGCAGCGTTCACAGGGGCTTTAGCGAGACCCAGTACTTC. Protein product: CSVHRGFSETQYF.

A few counts support this clonotype. The J gene is TRBJ2-1, the V gene TRBV24-1, with 10 positions matching TRBD2. Germline V CDR1 and CDR2: KGHDR, SFDVKD. There are 16 residues in the CDR3. V lost 3 bases to trimming and J lost 5 bases; unmatched junction nucleotides: 6. CDR3 nucleotide sequence: TGTGCCACCAGTGATCCAAGACTAGCGGGCCACAATGAGCAGTTCTTC. Translating it yields CATSDPRLAGHNEQFF.